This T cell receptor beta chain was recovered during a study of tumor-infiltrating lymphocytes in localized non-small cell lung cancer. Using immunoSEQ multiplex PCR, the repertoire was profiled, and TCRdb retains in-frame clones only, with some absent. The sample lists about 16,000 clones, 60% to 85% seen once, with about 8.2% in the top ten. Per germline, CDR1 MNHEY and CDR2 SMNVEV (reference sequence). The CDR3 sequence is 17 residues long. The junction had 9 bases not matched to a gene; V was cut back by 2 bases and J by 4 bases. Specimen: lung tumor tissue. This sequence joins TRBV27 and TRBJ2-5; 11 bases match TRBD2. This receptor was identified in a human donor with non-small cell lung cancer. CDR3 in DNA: TGTGCCAGCAGTTTAACCCTCACTAGCGGGAGAGGAGAGACCCAGTACTTC. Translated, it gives CASSLTLTSGRGETQYF.